A selection of T cell receptor beta chains follows, all from one sample in a study of T cell responses to AZD1222 COVID-19 vaccine. Produced via immunoSEQ multiplex PCR; TCRdb's table is partial and in-frame only. The sample yields just over 150,000 clones, around 86% seen once. The material sequenced was peripheral blood, taken 28 days after the second AZD1222 dose. The origin of the receptors is an adult who received the AZD1222 COVID-19 vaccine. Each CDR3 is given with its conserved first and last residue. Fields, in order: clone size, J gene, CDR3 length, D gene, V gene, CDR3 DNA, CDR3 protein. The D gene is left open where the match is weak. Clone size appears in some rows only: once, few, many, or a class for an expanded clone.

- | TRBJ2-7 | 15 | - | TRBV6-5 | TGTGCCAGCAGTTACGCCCTACAGGGCTCCTACGAGCAGTACTTC | CASSYALQGSYEQYF
- | TRBJ2-2 | 19 | - | TRBV28 | TGTGCCAGCAGTCGGCCGGGACTCTTGTCGGGGGAGTGGACCGGGGAGCTGTTTTTT | CASSRPGLLSGEWTGELFF
- | TRBJ1-5 | 13 | - | TRBV7-3 | TGTGCCAGCAGCGTCGGAAGTAATCAGCCCCAGCATTTT | CASSVGSNQPQHF
- | TRBJ1-3 | 15 | - | TRBV18 | TGTGCCAGCTCACCACCGCTAACAGCTGGAAACACCATATATTTT | CASSPPLTAGNTIYF
once | TRBJ2-2 | 15 | TRBD2 | TRBV19 | TGTGCCAGTAGCTTCACTAGCGGGAGGATCGGGGAGCTGTTTTTT | CASSFTSGRIGELFF
- | TRBJ2-7 | 14 | - | TRBV7-6 | TGTGCCAGCAGCTCCGACTGGGTGAGTGGCGAGCAGTACTTC | CASSSDWVSGEQYF
- | TRBJ2-7 | 14 | TRBD2 | TRBV6-5 | TGTGCCAGCAGCCTAGCGGGAGGAGGCTACGAGCAGTACTTC | CASSLAGGGYEQYF
- | TRBJ1-3 | 14 | - | TRBV21-1 | TGTGCCAGCATAGAACAGGGGACTGGAAACACCATATATTTT | CASIEQGTGNTIYF
- | TRBJ1-2 | 13 | - | TRBV15 | TGTGCCACCAGCAGCGACAGCTACTATGGCTACACCTTC | CATSSDSYYGYTF
many | TRBJ2-7 | 19 | TRBD2 | TRBV11-2 | TGTGCCAGCAGCGGGGGGATAGCGGGAGGTGCTTACCCCTCCTACGAGCAGTACTTC | CASSGGIAGGAYPSYEQYF
once | TRBJ2-1 | 15 | - | TRBV24-1 | TGTGCCACCAGTGATTTTACAGGGTTCTACAATGAGCAGTTCTTC | CATSDFTGFYNEQFF
- | TRBJ2-4 | 18 | - | TRBV4-1 | TGCGCCAGCAGCCAAGATCGATGGGCAGATCTAGCCAAAAACATTCAGTACTTC | CASSQDRWADLAKNIQYF
- | TRBJ2-1 | 15 | - | TRBV5-8 | TGTGCCAGCAGCTCTCGACCCCAGTCTGTCCATGAGCAGTTCTTC | CASSSRPQSVHEQFF
- | TRBJ2-7 | 13 | - | TRBV5-6 | TGTGCCAGCAGCGGGCGGAGGGCCGGCGAGCAGTACTTC | CASSGRRAGEQYF
- | TRBJ2-1 | 16 | TRBD2 | TRBV10-3 | TGTGCCATCAGTGAGGAACTAGCGGGAGTTTCTTATGAGCAGTTCTTC | CAISEELAGVSYEQFF
- | TRBJ1-5 | 12 | - | TRBV2 | TGTGCCAGCAGTGGAGGGAATCAGCCCCAGCATTTT | CASSGGNQPQHF
- | TRBJ1-1 | 14 | - | TRBV21-1 | TGTGCCAGCAGCCCCCCTGGGACAGTAGCTGAAGCTTTCTTT | CASSPPGTVAEAFF
- | TRBJ1-4 | 15 | - | TRBV4-3 | TGCGCCAGCAGCCAAGAAGGGACTTATAATGAAAAACTGTTTTTT | CASSQEGTYNEKLFF
- | TRBJ2-1 | 14 | TRBD2 | TRBV27 | TGTGCCAGCAGGTCGGGAGGGGGGTACAATGAGCAGTTCTTC | CASRSGGGYNEQFF
- | TRBJ2-3 | 15 | - | TRBV21-1 | TGTGCCAGCAGCCTCTGGACAGGGGACCAGGATACGCAGTATTTT | CASSLWTGDQDTQYF
few | TRBJ2-7 | 12 | TRBD2 | TRBV28 | TGTGCCAGCAGTTTGGGTAGACTAGCGGGTTACTTC | CASSLGRLAGYF
- | TRBJ2-6 | 14 | - | TRBV11-2 | TGTGCCAGCAGCTTAGATTTTGGGGCCAACGTCCTGACTTTC | CASSLDFGANVLTF
- | TRBJ2-7 | 16 | - | TRBV7-9 | TGTGCCAGCAGCCCCGCCACAGGACTTGCTACCTACGAGCAGTACTTC | CASSPATGLATYEQYF
once | TRBJ2-3 | 16 | TRBD2 | TRBV9 | TGTGCCAGCAGCGCGGGGGGGGGTCCCGCCACAGATACGCAGTATTTT | CASSAGGGPATDTQYF
- | TRBJ1-2 | 16 | - | TRBV6-5 | TGTGCCAGCAGTTACAGAACTTCCGGGGGGAACTATGGCTACACCTTC | CASSYRTSGGNYGYTF
- | TRBJ2-2 | 16 | - | TRBV3-1/TRBV3-2 | TGTGCCAGCAGCCAACTCCAGCTAGGGGGGACCGGGGAGCTGTTTTTT | CASSQLQLGGTGELFF
- | TRBJ2-5 | 14 | - | TRBV27 | TGTGCCAGCAGTTCGGTTCTGAGTGGAGAGACCCAGTACTTC | CASSSVLSGETQYF
- | TRBJ2-1 | 13 | - | TRBV9 | TGTGCCAGCAGCGTAGTCGGGGAAAATGAGCAGTTCTTC | CASSVVGENEQFF
- | TRBJ2-1 | 13 | - | TRBV11-2 | TGTGCCAGCAGCTTAGCAGGCTCCAATGAGCAGTTCTTC | CASSLAGSNEQFF
- | TRBJ2-7 | 15 | - | TRBV2 | TGTGCCAGCAGTGAATCAACAGGGAGATCCTACGAGCAGTACTTC | CASSESTGRSYEQYF
- | TRBJ2-2 | 20 | - | TRBV19 | TGTGCCAGTAGTACAGGACAGAACCCAGTAGAGGGGAGGCGTAACGGGGAGCTGTTTTTT | CASSTGQNPVEGRRNGELFF